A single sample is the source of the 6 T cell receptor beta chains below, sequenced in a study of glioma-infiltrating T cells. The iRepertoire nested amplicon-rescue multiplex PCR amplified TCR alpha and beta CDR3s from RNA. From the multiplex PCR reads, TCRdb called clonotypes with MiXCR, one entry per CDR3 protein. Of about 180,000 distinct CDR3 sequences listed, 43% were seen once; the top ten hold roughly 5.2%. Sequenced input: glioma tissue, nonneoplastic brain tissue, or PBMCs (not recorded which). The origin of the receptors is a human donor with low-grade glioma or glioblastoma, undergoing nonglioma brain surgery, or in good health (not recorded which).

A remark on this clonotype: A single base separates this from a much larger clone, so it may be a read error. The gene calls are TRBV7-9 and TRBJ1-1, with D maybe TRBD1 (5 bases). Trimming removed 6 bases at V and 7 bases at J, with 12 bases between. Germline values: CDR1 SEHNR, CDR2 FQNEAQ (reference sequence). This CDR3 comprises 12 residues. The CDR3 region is CASRQEGLEAFF. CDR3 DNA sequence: TGTGCCAGCAGACAGGAGGGTCTTGAAGCTTTCTTT.

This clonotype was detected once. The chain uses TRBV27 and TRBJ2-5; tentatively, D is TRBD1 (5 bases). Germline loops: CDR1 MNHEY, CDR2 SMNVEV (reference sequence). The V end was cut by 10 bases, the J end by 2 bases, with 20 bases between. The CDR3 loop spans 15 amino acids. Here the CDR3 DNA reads TGTGCCAACAGCCGCCGACAGCATTTACAAGAGACCCAGTACTTC. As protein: CANSRRQHLQETQYF.

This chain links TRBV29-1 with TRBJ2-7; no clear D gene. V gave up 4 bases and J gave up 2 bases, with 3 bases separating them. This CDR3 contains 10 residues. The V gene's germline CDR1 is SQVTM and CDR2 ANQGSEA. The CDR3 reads CSVGTYEQYF. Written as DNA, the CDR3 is TGCAGCGTTGGGACCTACGAGCAGTACTTC.

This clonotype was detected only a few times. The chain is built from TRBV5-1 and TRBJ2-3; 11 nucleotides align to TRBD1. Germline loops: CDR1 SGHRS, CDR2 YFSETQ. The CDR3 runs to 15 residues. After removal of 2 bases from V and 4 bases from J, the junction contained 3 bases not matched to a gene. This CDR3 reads CASSFRGQGADTQYF. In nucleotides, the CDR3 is TGCGCCAGCAGCTTTAGGGGACAGGGGGCAGATACGCAGTATTTT.

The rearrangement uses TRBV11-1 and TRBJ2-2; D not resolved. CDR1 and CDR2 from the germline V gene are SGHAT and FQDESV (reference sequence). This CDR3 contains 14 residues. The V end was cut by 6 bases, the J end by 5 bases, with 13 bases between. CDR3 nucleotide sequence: TGTGCCAGCAGGTCGAAGACAAGAACCGGGGAGCTGTTTTTT. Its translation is CASRSKTRTGELFF.

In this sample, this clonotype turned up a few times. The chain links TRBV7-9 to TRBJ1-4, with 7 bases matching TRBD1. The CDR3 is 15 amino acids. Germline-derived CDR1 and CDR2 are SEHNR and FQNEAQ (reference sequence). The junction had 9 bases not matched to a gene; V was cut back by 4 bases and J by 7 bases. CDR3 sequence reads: CASSSNRGGREKLFF. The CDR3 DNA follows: TGTGCCAGCAGCTCAAACAGGGGTGGGCGTGAAAAACTGTTTTTT.